The 21 T cell receptor beta chains in this list originate from one sample, sequenced in a study of spatial heterogeneity in lung cancer. The time point was: sample taken at primary tumor resection. No cells were sorted before sequencing. The whole RNA sequenced was extracted from tumor, nontumor lung or frozen PBMC. TCRdb redid the calling of the 5' RACE reads with MiXCR, one entry per CDR3 protein. The table lists 25,000 to 30,000 distinct CDR3 sequences, 10% to 15% of them singletons. The specimen was PBMCs, collected at surgery. Source of these receptors: a female donor with early-stage non-small cell lung cancer.

The table lists this clonotype with many counts. The V call is TRBV6-2 or TRBV6-3, the J call TRBJ2-1; possibly TRBD1 or TRBD2 for D (5 bases each). V lost 2 bases to trimming and J lost 2 bases, with 16 bases between them. This CDR3 has 17 amino acids. Per the germline V gene, CDR1 is MNHEY and CDR2 is SVGEGT. In DNA, the CDR3 is TGTGCCAGCAGTTACCGACCCTCGTCGGGGCCCTACAATGAGCAGTTCTTC. Residues: CASSYRPSSGPYNEQFF.

This clonotype was observed at least ten times. This rearrangement joins TRBV4-3 to TRBJ2-2, with TRBD1 matching over 8 bases. In germline, CDR1 is LGHNA, CDR2 YSLEER. V lost 0 bases, J lost 8 bases, and 11 bases stayed unmatched. The CDR3 contains 17 residues. CDR3: CASSQDLTGTGGGELFF. In DNA form, the CDR3 reads TGCGCCAGCAGCCAAGATCTTACCGGGACAGGAGGTGGGGAGCTGTTTTTT.

The V and J genes are TRBV20-1 and TRBJ2-7; TRBD1 aligns across 7 bases. Trimming took 5 bases from V and 3 from J; bases not matched to a gene: 7. The germline gives CDR1 DFQATT, CDR2 SNEGSKA (reference sequence). This CDR3 spans 13 amino acids. The CDR3 reads CSARQGPGYEQYV. The CDR3 DNA is TGCAGTGCTCGACAGGGACCGGGCTACGAGCAGTACGTC.

This clonotype appeared many times. The V gene is TRBV28, the J gene TRBJ1-2, with D possibly TRBD1 on 5 matching bases. The V end lost 5 bases, the J end lost 8 bases, and 18 bases lay between the germline ends. The CDR3 is 14 amino acids. Looked up from germline, CDR1 is MDHEN and CDR2 is SYDVKM. CDR3 nucleotide sequence: TGTGCCAGCAGTACGACGACAGACCCCTCCGGCTACACCTTC. Encoded protein: CASSTTTDPSGYTF.

V gene TRBV27 combines with J gene TRBJ2-5; tentatively, D is TRBD2 (5 bases). V lost 2 bases, J lost 6 bases, and 10 bases lay in between. The V gene's germline CDR1 is MNHEY and CDR2 SMNVEV (reference sequence). The CDR3 has 13 residues. This CDR3 reads CASSLGSSKTQYF. CDR3 coding DNA: TGTGCCAGCAGTTTAGGGTCTAGCAAGACCCAGTACTTC.

This clonotype has at least ten counts. The chain has TRBV27 and TRBJ2-5; a possible D gene is TRBD2 (6 bases). The germline V gene encodes CDR1 MNHEY and CDR2 SMNVEV (reference sequence). The CDR3 is 13 residues long. V was pared by 0 bases and J by 5 bases, with 7 bases between. Here the CDR3 DNA reads TGTGCCAGCAGTTTATCGGAGGGGGAGACCCAGTACTTC. Translation: CASSLSEGETQYF.

This chain uses TRBV28 with TRBJ1-1; D call uncertain. CDR3 length: 11 amino acids. V was cut by 3 bases and J by 9 bases, with 8 bases left in between. Per the germline V gene, CDR1 is MDHEN and CDR2 is SYDVKM. CDR3 residues: CASSLGFKAFF. The CDR3 DNA sequence: TGTGCCAGCAGTTTGGGGTTTAAAGCTTTCTTT.

The table lists this clonotype with many counts. The chain is built from TRBV29-1 and TRBJ2-7; the D is unclear. The CDR3 length is 13 residues. The ends were cut back, 4 bases at V and 6 bases at J, with 16 bases in the middle. CDR1 is SQVTM, CDR2 ANQGSEA, per germline. For the CDR3, the DNA is TGCAGCGTTGCAGGCGAACAACCCCCCGAGCAGTACTTC. This sequence encodes CSVAGEQPPEQYF.

This clonotype was counted many times. The chain links TRBV4-3 to TRBJ2-1; TRBD2 matches 13 bases. The J segment lost 8 bases and the V segment lost 2 bases, leaving 6 bases of the junction unmatched. The CDR3 spans 16 residues. Germline V gene data show CDR1 as LGHNA and CDR2 as YSLEER. The CDR3 nucleotides are TGCGCCAGCAGCCAACTACTAGCGGGAGGGCCTCATGAGCAGTTCTTC. It codes for CASSQLLAGGPHEQFF.

At least ten counts were recorded for this clonotype. This chain connects TRBV20-1 to TRBJ1-4; D unclear. With 3 bases removed from V and 3 bases from J, the gap between germline ends came to 11 bases. The germline gives CDR1 DFQATT, CDR2 SNEGSKA (reference sequence). This CDR3 spans 14 amino acids. CDR3 sequence: CSASPSGANEKLFF. The CDR3 nucleotides are TGCAGTGCTAGTCCCAGCGGAGCTAATGAAAAACTGTTTTTT.

This rearrangement joins TRBV4-3 to TRBJ2-6; no reliable D call. The CDR3 is 18 amino acids. Germline V gene lookup returns CDR1 LGHNA and CDR2 YSLEER. V lost 1 base and J 2 bases, leaving 15 bases between the germline ends. The CDR3 DNA reads TGCGCCAGCAGCCAAGTACCCCCTCGGGTGGCTGGGGCCAACGTCCTGACTTTC. Protein product: CASSQVPPRVAGANVLTF.

There are many counts of this clonotype. The V gene is TRBV10-3, the J gene TRBJ2-1; a weak D match, TRBD2 (5 bases). Per the germline V gene, CDR1 is ENHRY and CDR2 is SYGVKD. Trimming left V 6 bases short and J 6 bases short, with 21 bases between. The CDR3 extends over 16 amino acids. The CDR3 DNA follows: TGTGCCATCAGAACAACGAGCGGAATTGGTACCAATGAGCAGTTCTTC. This gives the protein CAIRTTSGIGTNEQFF.

The table lists this clonotype with many counts. V is TRBV3-1 and J is TRBJ1-1, with 7 bases lining up with TRBD1. CDR3 length equals 14 residues. Germline CDR1 LGHDT, CDR2 YNNKEL (reference sequence). Trimming took 4 bases from V and 5 from J; bases not matched to a gene: 7. The CDR3 bases are TGTGCCAGCAGCCCCACGACAGGGCGGACTGAAGCTTTCTTT. It translates to CASSPTTGRTEAFF.

A few counts support this clonotype. This CDR3 reads CASSLGTGSYNEQFF. The CDR3, as DNA: TGTGCCAGCAGTCTGGGGACAGGCTCCTACAATGAGCAGTTCTTC. The chain employs TRBV12-3 or TRBV12-4 and TRBJ2-1; TRBD1 agrees at 8 bases. The CDR3 length is 15 residues. The V gene end was trimmed by 5 bases and the J gene end by 0 bases; junction bases not matched to a gene: 3.

This clonotype has ten or more counts. The CDR3: CASSPFGARDNGYTF. Written as DNA, the CDR3 is TGTGCCAGCAGTCCCTTTGGGGCCAGGGATAATGGCTACACCTTC. The chain combines TRBV6-6 with TRBJ1-2, with D maybe TRBD1 (5 bases). Trimming cost V 5 bases and J 6 bases, with 19 bases left between them. Germline CDR1 MNHNY, CDR2 SVGAGI (reference sequence). CDR3 size: 15 residues.

The sample holds many counts of this clonotype. V usage is TRBV27 and J usage is TRBJ2-3; 7 positions match TRBD2. V lost 5 bases and J lost 11; bases outside the gene matches: 16. The length of the CDR3 is 15 residues. CDR1 MNHEY and CDR2 SMNVEV come from the germline V gene (reference sequence). This chain's CDR3 is CASSQGTTILGGQYF. CDR3 in DNA: TGTGCCAGCAGTCAAGGGACTACTATCCTCGGAGGGCAGTATTTT.

The rearrangement joins TRBV3-1 to TRBJ2-3; no reliable D call. Germline CDR1 LGHDT, CDR2 YNNKEL (reference sequence). The V end lost 0 bases, the J end lost 6 bases, and 13 bases lay between the germline ends. CDR3 size: 15 residues. CDR3 region: CASSQEPRPTDTQYF. The DNA of the CDR3 is TGTGCCAGCAGCCAAGAACCCAGGCCCACCGATACGCAGTATTTT.

This clonotype was counted a few times. The chain uses TRBV7-2 and TRBJ1-5; 7 bases align to TRBD1. V trimming: 2 bases; J trimming: 4 bases; junction bases outside the gene matches: 5. CDR3 length: 15 amino acids. Germline V gene data show CDR1 as SGHTA and CDR2 as FQGNSA. The CDR3 bases are TGTGCCAGCAGCTTACAGGGGGTAGGTAATCAGCCCCAGCATTTT. It is translated as CASSLQGVGNQPQHF.

This clonotype was observed at least ten times. The rearrangement joins TRBV4-1 to TRBJ2-1; D gene unclear. Between the trimmed V and J ends, which lost 3 bases and 3 bases, there was a span of 12 bases. CDR1 is MGHRA and CDR2 is YSYEKL in the germline V gene. The CDR3 sequence is 15 residues long. CDR3 amino acids: CASSQPTNSYNEQFF. CDR3 nucleotide sequence: TGCGCCAGCAGCCAGCCAACCAACAGCTACAATGAGCAGTTCTTC.

This clonotype was seen at least ten times. The rearrangement joins TRBV11-1 to TRBJ1-1; maybe TRBD1 (6 bases). Per germline, CDR1 SGHAT and CDR2 FQDESV (reference sequence). Trimming pared 8 bases from V and 0 bases from J, leaving 19 bases between. The CDR3 loop spans 16 amino acids. The CDR3 sequence is CASYAGGRDLNTEAFF. For the CDR3, the DNA is TGTGCCAGCTATGCTGGGGGGCGCGACTTGAACACTGAAGCTTTCTTT. Complete variable domain (other parts from reference TRBV11-1 and TRBJ1-1): EAEVAQSPRYKITEKSQAVAFWCDPISGHATLYWYRQILGQGPELLVQFQDESVVDDSQLPKDRFSAERLKGVDSTLKIQPAELGDSAMYLCASYAGGRDLNTEAFFGQGTRLTVV.

Many counts were recorded for this clonotype. The CDR3 DNA reads as TGTGCCAGCATCCCAAGAGCAGGGAACACTGAAGCTTTCTTT. Amino acids: CASIPRAGNTEAFF. The chain combines TRBV3-2 with TRBJ1-1. TRBV3-2 is marked as a pseudogene. The CDR3 consists of 14 residues.